This TCR beta chain appears in the sequencing data of a study of cytomegalovirus exposure and HLA in healthy donors. Study information: Researchers found that about 82% of 300 to 450 genotyped donors fell within the Caucasian-associated ancestry cluster. Notes on the study in general: It was assumed in the presence/absence analyses that sequencing depth was roughly uniform across donors. Association with HLA alleles at 0.05 false discovery rate was found for 16,951 TCR beta sequences in a later analysis. Later analysis placed DRB1 highest and HLA-C lowest in TCR association rates, which differed by HLA locus.

With V trimmed by 2 bases and J by 6 bases, 6 bases remained unmatched. The CDR3 loop spans 14 amino acids. The V gene's germline CDR1 is SEHNR and CDR2 FQNEAQ (reference sequence). A multiplex PCR was run with 60 Vbeta primers and 13 Jbeta primers. TCRdb keeps only in-frame clones here, not all; method: immunoSEQ multiplex PCR. The table records 85,000 to 120,000 clones, 65% to 80% of them present only once. A note on this clone: Its antigen is unknown.

The sequenced material came from PBMCs. The clonotype comes from a man aged 55 to 70 in good health and CMV-seronegative. The rearrangement links TRBV7-9 to TRBJ1-1; the match to TRBD1 covers 7 bases. The CDR3 here is CASSLITGEAEAFF. The CDR3 DNA is TGTGCCAGCAGCTTAATCACAGGGGAGGCTGAAGCTTTCTTT. Looking up the rest from reference TRBV7-9 and TRBJ1-1 gives the full variable domain: DTGVSQNPRHKITKRGQNVTFRCDPISEHNRLYWYRQTLGQGPEFLTYFQNEAQLEKSRLLSDRFSAERPKGSFSTLEIQRTEQGDSAMYLCASSLITGEAEAFFGQGTRLTVV.